This T cell receptor (beta chain) was obtained from a study of blood T cell repertoires in COVID-19. In the study overall: T cells, B-cell-depleted T cells, or PBMCs supplied cDNA or gDNA.

The CDR3 contains 13 residues. With V trimmed by 6 bases and J by 2 bases, 6 bases remained unmatched. Germline CDR1 and CDR2: SQVTM and ANQGSEA. As handled by the study authors: By means of reference gene primer amplification, nucleated cell counts were estimated. Sequencing was performed with immunoSEQ multiplex PCR; in TCRdb, only in-frame clones are kept and a portion is missing. Clone size and V and J calls were adopted from that table, with D and trimming inferred from the DNA. In the table there are about 490,000 clones, 70% to 90% of which are singletons. The clonotype originates from a human donor in a cohort sampled during active COVID-19. The gene calls are TRBV29-1 and TRBJ2-7; 8 bases match TRBD2. The sequenced sample consisted of peripheral blood. This CDR3 is CSVGGEWTYEQYF. The CDR3 DNA follows: TGCAGCGTCGGGGGGGAATGGACCTACGAGCAGTACTTC.